This T cell receptor (beta chain) was documented in a study of blood T cell repertoires in COVID-19. As for the study in general: Italy, Spain and the United States were the sources of the convalescent and acute COVID-19 samples.

In the original analysis: Reference gene primer amplification yielded estimated nucleated cell counts. Here immunoSEQ multiplex PCR was the method, and the copy in TCRdb shows in-frame clones only, minus some. V, J and clone size are those of that table, while D and trimming were read from the DNA. Of around 170,000 clones in the sample, around 83% were seen once. This CDR3 has 11 amino acids. V lost 7 bases and J lost 0, with 7 bases in between. CDR1 is SQVTM and CDR2 is ANQGSEA in the germline V gene. The chain uses TRBV29-1 and TRBJ2-7; D gene ambiguous. Material: peripheral blood. The clonotype comes from a woman between 35 and 50 years old with acute or convalescent COVID-19. Written as DNA, the CDR3 is TGCAGCGGGCGGAGCTCCTACGAGCAGTACTTC. This translates into CSGRSSYEQYF.